The rows below give T cell receptor beta chains drawn from one sample of a study of neoadjuvant nivolumab and ipilimumab in lung cancer. TCRdb keeps only in-frame clones here, not all; method: immunoSEQ multiplex PCR. The data show about 26,000 clones, roughly four fifths seen once. Sequences were derived from tumor tissue, sampled after neoadjuvant nivolumab, alone or with ipilimumab, at or shortly before surgery. These receptors were obtained from an adult with non-small cell lung cancer. Each CDR3 is given with its conserved first and last residue. The D gene is left open where the match is weak. Expanded clones get a size class; other rows say once, few or many, or leave the size out.

TRBV5-1	14	few	-	TRBJ2-7	TGCGCCAGCAGGGGAGCCTCAACCTCCTACGAGCAGTACTTC	CASRGASTSYEQYF
TRBV7-6	16	-	TRBD2	TRBJ2-6	TGTGCCAGCAGCTTACGACTAGCGACTGGGGCCAACGTCCTGACTTTC	CASSLRLATGANVLTF
TRBV30	15	-	TRBD1	TRBJ1-3	TGTGCCTGGGCTACCGGGACAGGCTCTGGAAACACCATATATTTT	CAWATGTGSGNTIYF
TRBV15	15	-	-	TRBJ2-1	TGTGCCACCAGCAGTGGGATGGGCTCCTACAATGAGCAGTTCTTC	CATSSGMGSYNEQFF
TRBV11-3	16	-	TRBD2	TRBJ2-5	TGTGCCAGCAGCCCCGGGACTAGCGGGAGGTGGGAGACCCAGTACTTC	CASSPGTSGRWETQYF
TRBV5-4	15	-	-	TRBJ1-2	TGTGCCAGCACCAATGGTGGGGCAGATAACTATGGCTACACCTTC	CASTNGGADNYGYTF
TRBV11-2	11	-	-	TRBJ1-1	TGTGCCAGCAGCCGCGGGGGGGGAGCTTTCTTT	CASSRGGGAFF
TRBV10-2	19	-	TRBD2	TRBJ2-7	TGCGCCAGCAGTGAGCCCGGGACTAGCGGGAGGATTAGCTCCTACGAGCAGTACTTC	CASSEPGTSGRISSYEQYF
TRBV29-1	13	-	TRBD1	TRBJ2-1	TGCAGCACAGGGACAGGGAACTACAATGAGCAGTTCTTC	CSTGTGNYNEQFF
TRBV7-9	14	-	-	TRBJ1-1	TGTGCCAGCAACTATGCGGGGGTTAACACTGAAGCTTTCTTT	CASNYAGVNTEAFF
TRBV28	14	-	TRBD1	TRBJ1-5	TGTGCCAGCAGGGGACAGGGCCCTAATCAGCCCCAGCATTTT	CASRGQGPNQPQHF
TRBV4-2	15	-	-	TRBJ1-5	TGTGCCAGCAGCCAAGTTGGAAGGGTCCCTCAGCCCCAGCATTTT	CASSQVGRVPQPQHF
TRBV5-1	14	once	-	TRBJ2-7	TGCGCCAGCAGCGTTACCGGGACCCCCCACGAACAGTACTTC	CASSVTGTPHEQYF
TRBV11-3	17	-	-	TRBJ1-4	TGTGCCAGCAGCGCGCGGGACGGCGTAACAACTAATGAAAAACTGTTTTTT	CASSARDGVTTNEKLFF
TRBV19	15	-	TRBD1	TRBJ1-5	TGTGCCAGTAGTGGGGACAGGGGACCTAATCAGCCCCAGCATTTT	CASSGDRGPNQPQHF
TRBV5-1	16	-	TRBD1	TRBJ2-7	TGCGCCAGCAGGCAAGGACAGGGCGAGGGGTTCTACGAGCAGTACTTC	CASRQGQGEGFYEQYF
TRBV2	16	-	-	TRBJ1-1	TGTGCCAGCAGTGACAGGGAGAGATTTAAGAGCACTGAAGCTTTCTTT	CASSDRERFKSTEAFF
TRBV11-3	14	few	TRBD1	TRBJ2-7	TGTGCCAGCAGCGCACAGACAGGGGGCTACGAGCAGTACTTC	CASSAQTGGYEQYF
TRBV7-8	15	-	-	TRBJ2-7	TGTGCCAGCAGCCCATACGTGGGAGGGGGCTACGAGCAGTACTTC	CASSPYVGGGYEQYF
TRBV29-1	10	-	-	TRBJ1-1	TGCAGCGTTCGCAACACTGAAGCTTTCTTT	CSVRNTEAFF
TRBV5-6	15	few	TRBD2	TRBJ2-2	TGTGCCAGCAGCCAAGCGGGAGTGGTCCCCGGGGAGCTGTTTTTT	CASSQAGVVPGELFF
TRBV5-4	16	-	-	TRBJ2-7	TGTGCCAGCAGCTTGGCCGGTTCAGCGGACTCCTACGAGCAGTACTTC	CASSLAGSADSYEQYF
TRBV30	15	-	-	TRBJ2-2	TGTGCCTGGAGTGTACGGGGGTCAGGGGCCGGGGAGCTGTTTTTT	CAWSVRGSGAGELFF
TRBV7-9	15	-	TRBD1	TRBJ2-5	TGTGCCAGCAGCTTAGGGGGGACAGTCCAAGAGACCCAGTACTTC	CASSLGGTVQETQYF
TRBV29-1	10	few	-	TRBJ2-7	TGCAGCGTTGGAGGTCTCGAGCAGTACTTC	CSVGGLEQYF
TRBV6-1	13	-	-	TRBJ2-7	TGTGCCAGCAGTGATTGGGTCCCCTACGAGCAGTACTTC	CASSDWVPYEQYF
TRBV2	11	-	-	TRBJ2-2	TGTGCCAGCAGCGTCCAGGACGAGCTGTTTTTT	CASSVQDELFF
TRBV27	14	once	-	TRBJ2-7	TGTGCCAGCAGTTTCAGGGCTCTAGGCGACGAGCAGTACTTC	CASSFRALGDEQYF
TRBV5-4	15	-	-	TRBJ1-1	TGTGCCAGCAGCTTGGGGCACTCTCGAGGCACTGAAGCTTTCTTT	CASSLGHSRGTEAFF
TRBV7-6	13	-	TRBD1	TRBJ1-2	TGTGCCAGCAGCCCACAGACAGGGAACGGCTACACCTTC	CASSPQTGNGYTF
TRBV30	14	-	-	TRBJ1-1	TGTGCCTGGAGTACTCCCGGGATGAACACTGAAGCTTTCTTT	CAWSTPGMNTEAFF
TRBV18	16	-	-	TRBJ2-5	TGTGCCAGCTCACCACCCCTAAGGCAAACCGCAGAGACCCAGTACTTC	CASSPPLRQTAETQYF
TRBV6-5	16	once	-	TRBJ2-7	TGTGCCAGCAGTTACTCCTGGGACGGGCTAGGGTACGAGCAGTACTTC	CASSYSWDGLGYEQYF
TRBV6-5	15	-	TRBD1	TRBJ2-1	TGTGCCAGCAGTTACGACAGGGGGCGCGGGAATGAGCAGTTCTTC	CASSYDRGRGNEQFF
TRBV2	14	few	TRBD1	TRBJ1-2	TGTGCCAGCAGGGGGGACAGCGCTAACTATGGCTACACCTTC	CASRGDSANYGYTF
TRBV7-3	12	-	-	TRBJ2-5	TGTGCCAGCAGCTGGGGGCCGGGGACCCAGTACTTC	CASSWGPGTQYF
TRBV11-2	14	-	-	TRBJ2-5	TGTGCCAGCAGCCTTGAGGCGCGACCCGGGCCTCAGTACTTC	CASSLEARPGPQYF
TRBV9	14	-	-	TRBJ2-4	TGTGCCAGCAGCGTAGGTAGGTCTGAAAACATTCAGTACTTC	CASSVGRSENIQYF